A selection of T cell receptor beta chains follows, all from one sample in a study of blood T cell repertoires in COVID-19. Sequencing was performed with immunoSEQ multiplex PCR; in TCRdb, only in-frame clones are kept and a portion is missing. The sample carries some 130,000 clones, roughly four fifths recorded once. The sequencing input was peripheral blood. These receptors came from an elderly man with acute or convalescent COVID-19. The CDR3 runs from the conserved cysteine through the conserved F or W. Fields, in order: CDR3 protein, CDR3 DNA, D gene, J gene, V gene, clone size. The D gene is left open where the match is weak. Only some rows state a clone size, as once, few, many or a class for expanded clones.

CDR3aa: CASSQDPRGGTEAFF
CDR3nt: TGCGCCAGCAGCCAAGACCCTCGGGGGGGTACTGAAGCTTTCTTT
d_gene: .
j_gene: TRBJ1-1
v_gene: TRBV4-1
abundance: .

CDR3aa: CASSSVRFRGLTGELFF
CDR3nt: TGTGCCAGCAGCTCGGTGCGCTTCAGGGGGCTCACCGGGGAGCTGTTTTTT
d_gene: TRBD1
j_gene: TRBJ2-2
v_gene: TRBV7-2
abundance: .

CDR3aa: CASSLSPGQGNNEQFF
CDR3nt: TGTGCCAGCAGCTTATCTCCGGGACAGGGGAACAATGAGCAGTTCTTC
d_gene: TRBD1
j_gene: TRBJ2-1
v_gene: TRBV5-6
abundance: .

CDR3aa: CASSLLGGLRNTEAFF
CDR3nt: TGTGCCAGCAGTTTATTAGGAGGGCTAAGAAACACTGAAGCTTTCTTT
d_gene: .
j_gene: TRBJ1-1
v_gene: TRBV28
abundance: once

CDR3aa: CASSHSHGTATYNEQFF
CDR3nt: TGTGCCAGCAGCCACTCCCACGGGACAGCAACCTACAATGAGCAGTTCTTC
d_gene: TRBD1
j_gene: TRBJ2-1
v_gene: TRBV7-2
abundance: .

CDR3aa: CASSLSPGQGVSYEQYF
CDR3nt: TGTGCCAGCAGTTTATCCCCGGGACAGGGGGTTTCCTACGAGCAGTACTTC
d_gene: TRBD1
j_gene: TRBJ2-7
v_gene: TRBV28
abundance: .

CDR3aa: CSASLRQGAVNTEAFF
CDR3nt: TGCAGTGCTAGTCTCAGACAGGGGGCCGTGAACACTGAAGCTTTCTTT
d_gene: TRBD1
j_gene: TRBJ1-1
v_gene: TRBV20-1
abundance: .

CDR3aa: CASSEYPGTGELFF
CDR3nt: TGTGCCAGCAGTGAATACCCAGGCACCGGGGAGCTGTTTTTT
d_gene: .
j_gene: TRBJ2-2
v_gene: TRBV25-1
abundance: .

CDR3aa: CATSGTGGNQPQHF
CDR3nt: TGTGCCACCAGTGGAACAGGGGGCAATCAGCCCCAGCATTTT
d_gene: TRBD1
j_gene: TRBJ1-5
v_gene: TRBV24-1
abundance: few

CDR3aa: CASTPSGVLDTQYF
CDR3nt: TGTGCCAGCACTCCTAGTGGAGTCCTAGATACGCAGTATTTT
d_gene: .
j_gene: TRBJ2-3
v_gene: TRBV2
abundance: .

CDR3aa: CAIRGLYDSPLHF
CDR3nt: TGTGCCATCAGGGGGCTTTATGATTCACCCCTCCACTTT
d_gene: .
j_gene: TRBJ1-6
v_gene: TRBV10-3
abundance: .

CDR3aa: CASSRQLNTEAFF
CDR3nt: TGTGCCAGCAGCCGACAGCTGAACACTGAAGCTTTCTTT
d_gene: .
j_gene: TRBJ1-1
v_gene: TRBV11-1
abundance: .

CDR3aa: CASSQDTGTGKYF
CDR3nt: TGTGCCAGCAGCCAAGATACCGGGACAGGAAAGTACTTC
d_gene: TRBD1
j_gene: TRBJ2-7
v_gene: TRBV3-1/TRBV3-2
abundance: .

CDR3aa: CASKKVWRSDNEQFF
CDR3nt: TGTGCCAGCAAGAAGGTGTGGAGGTCTGACAATGAGCAGTTCTTC
d_gene: .
j_gene: TRBJ2-1
v_gene: TRBV21-1
abundance: .

CDR3aa: CASSATTATVGEQYF
CDR3nt: TGTGCCAGCAGCGCGACGACAGCCACGGTGGGAGAGCAGTACTTC
d_gene: .
j_gene: TRBJ2-7
v_gene: TRBV9
abundance: .

CDR3aa: CASSQSNRDLPYF
CDR3nt: TGTGCCAGCAGTCAATCAAACAGGGATTTACCCTATTTC
d_gene: .
j_gene: TRBJ1-2
v_gene: TRBV7-3
abundance: .

CDR3aa: CASRPTRTGRETEAFF
CDR3nt: TGTGCCAGCAGACCTACCCGGACAGGGAGAGAGACTGAAGCTTTCTTT
d_gene: TRBD1
j_gene: TRBJ1-1
v_gene: TRBV6-2/TRBV6-3
abundance: .

CDR3aa: CASSPGRDTEAFF
CDR3nt: TGTGCCAGTAGCCCCGGGAGGGACACTGAAGCTTTCTTT
d_gene: .
j_gene: TRBJ1-1
v_gene: TRBV19
abundance: .

CDR3aa: CASSQQDRSYEQYF
CDR3nt: TGTGCCAGCAGCCAACAGGACAGGTCCTACGAGCAGTACTTC
d_gene: TRBD1
j_gene: TRBJ2-7
v_gene: TRBV14
abundance: .

CDR3aa: CASRTGQGEETQYF
CDR3nt: TGCGCCAGCAGGACGGGACAGGGTGAAGAGACCCAGTACTTC
d_gene: TRBD1
j_gene: TRBJ2-5
v_gene: TRBV5-1
abundance: .

CDR3aa: CSVEDGGVPTF
CDR3nt: TGCAGCGTTGAAGATGGAGGGGTCCCCACTTTC
d_gene: .
j_gene: TRBJ2-7
v_gene: TRBV29-1
abundance: .

CDR3aa: CASGRQGRSGNTIYF
CDR3nt: TGTGCCAGCGGTAGACAGGGACGCTCTGGAAACACCATATATTTT
d_gene: TRBD1
j_gene: TRBJ1-3
v_gene: TRBV6-5
abundance: .

CDR3aa: CSVALGANQPQHF
CDR3nt: TGCAGCGTTGCCCTTGGGGCCAATCAGCCCCAGCATTTT
d_gene: .
j_gene: TRBJ1-5
v_gene: TRBV29-1
abundance: many

CDR3aa: CASSSRWGDNEQFF
CDR3nt: TGTGCCAGCAGCTCCCGATGGGGAGACAATGAGCAGTTCTTC
d_gene: .
j_gene: TRBJ2-1
v_gene: TRBV7-8
abundance: .

CDR3aa: CASSPTSGGYNEQFF
CDR3nt: TGTGCCAGCAGCCCTACTAGCGGGGGTTACAATGAGCAGTTCTTC
d_gene: TRBD2
j_gene: TRBJ2-1
v_gene: TRBV7-8
abundance: .

CDR3aa: CATQTYNTEAFF
CDR3nt: TGTGCCACTCAAACTTACAACACTGAAGCTTTCTTT
d_gene: .
j_gene: TRBJ1-1
v_gene: TRBV15
abundance: few

CDR3aa: CASSPRVHVDQPQHF
CDR3nt: TGTGCCAGCAGCCCCCGGGTACATGTCGATCAGCCCCAGCATTTT
d_gene: .
j_gene: TRBJ1-5
v_gene: TRBV5-5
abundance: .

CDR3aa: CASRLAGESYEQYF
CDR3nt: TGTGCCAGCAGGTTAGCGGGGGAGTCCTACGAGCAGTACTTC
d_gene: TRBD2
j_gene: TRBJ2-7
v_gene: TRBV28
abundance: .

CDR3aa: CAISLGQISSYEQYF
CDR3nt: TGTGCCATCAGTCTAGGACAGATAAGCTCCTACGAGCAGTACTTC
d_gene: .
j_gene: TRBJ2-7
v_gene: TRBV10-3
abundance: .

CDR3aa: CASSLRGGADTQYF
CDR3nt: TGTGCCAGCAGCTTAAGGGGGGGCGCAGATACGCAGTATTTT
d_gene: .
j_gene: TRBJ2-3
v_gene: TRBV11-2
abundance: .

CDR3aa: CASSAGGVNTEAFF
CDR3nt: TGTGCCAGCAGTGCGGGAGGGGTGAACACTGAAGCTTTCTTT
d_gene: .
j_gene: TRBJ1-1
v_gene: TRBV6-4
abundance: many

CDR3aa: CASSSTRSRSGNTIYF
CDR3nt: TGTGCCAGCAGCTCCACCCGGTCCCGCTCTGGAAACACCATATATTTT
d_gene: .
j_gene: TRBJ1-3
v_gene: TRBV5-6
abundance: .

CDR3aa: CASSPGQFLPQHF
CDR3nt: TGTGCCAGTTCTCCGGGACAGTTTCTGCCCCAGCATTTT
d_gene: TRBD1
j_gene: TRBJ1-5
v_gene: TRBV6-5
abundance: .

CDR3aa: CASSIGTGAYIQYF
CDR3nt: TGTGCCAGTAGTATCGGGACAGGCGCCTACATTCAGTACTTC
d_gene: TRBD1
j_gene: TRBJ2-4
v_gene: TRBV19
abundance: .

CDR3aa: CASSLGTGNQPQHF
CDR3nt: TGTGCCAGCAGCCTCGGGACAGGTAATCAGCCCCAGCATTTT
d_gene: TRBD1
j_gene: TRBJ1-5
v_gene: TRBV3-1/TRBV3-2
abundance: .

CDR3aa: CASSRGGGLALDTQYF
CDR3nt: TGTGCCAGCAGCCGTGGCGGCGGACTAGCGCTAGATACGCAGTATTTT
d_gene: TRBD2
j_gene: TRBJ2-3
v_gene: TRBV7-6
abundance: .

CDR3aa: CASSRPLAGGDNEQFF
CDR3nt: TGTGCCAGCAGCCGGCCACTAGCGGGGGGAGACAATGAGCAGTTCTTC
d_gene: TRBD2
j_gene: TRBJ2-1
v_gene: TRBV3-1/TRBV3-2
abundance: .

CDR3aa: CASSFLGRNSPLHF
CDR3nt: TGTGCCAGCAGCTTCTTGGGGCGTAATTCACCCCTCCACTTT
d_gene: .
j_gene: TRBJ1-6
v_gene: TRBV11-2
abundance: .

CDR3aa: CASSFGQGGTEAFF
CDR3nt: TGTGCCAGCAGCTTCGGACAGGGAGGCACTGAAGCTTTCTTT
d_gene: TRBD1
j_gene: TRBJ1-1
v_gene: TRBV11-2
abundance: .

CDR3aa: CASSDGQGVGTEAFF
CDR3nt: TGTGCCAGCAGCGACGGACAGGGGGTGGGCACTGAAGCTTTCTTT
d_gene: TRBD1
j_gene: TRBJ1-1
v_gene: TRBV6-2/TRBV6-3
abundance: few

CDR3aa: CASSFWQQNTGELFF
CDR3nt: TGTGCCAGCAGTTTCTGGCAACAGAACACCGGGGAGCTGTTTTTT
d_gene: .
j_gene: TRBJ2-2
v_gene: TRBV28
abundance: .